This is a list of T cell receptor beta chains from one sample in a study of T cell repertoires in cytomegalovirus infection. From the reads, TCRdb called clonotypes with MiXCR, one entry per CDR3 protein. The table records 150,000 to 200,000 distinct CDR3 sequences, approximately 28% of them present only once. The sample was PBMCs. The receptors come from a human donor in good health (CMV status not recorded). Some clones in this sample may be carry-over from other donors' samples. CDR3s leave out the opening cysteine and the closing phenylalanine or tryptophan. Fields, in order: CDR3 protein, J gene, V gene.

CDR3 protein: ASSQDSGGAYEQY
J gene: TRBJ2-7
V gene: TRBV4-2

CDR3 protein: ASSLQGAGEKLF
J gene: TRBJ1-4
V gene: TRBV7-8

CDR3 protein: ASSKPGRITEAF
J gene: TRBJ1-1
V gene: TRBV6-2/TRBV6-3

CDR3 protein: ASSLSPRTSGGAHY
J gene: TRBJ2-1
V gene: TRBV7-2

CDR3 protein: ASGLDSPLH
J gene: TRBJ1-6
V gene: TRBV12-5

CDR3 protein: ASSLSWQGGYEQY
J gene: TRBJ2-7
V gene: TRBV12-3/TRBV12-4

CDR3 protein: ASSVGGANVLT
J gene: TRBJ2-6
V gene: TRBV5-1

CDR3 protein: ASSLIPGTEAF
J gene: TRBJ1-1
V gene: TRBV5-4

CDR3 protein: SVEPNSYEQY
J gene: TRBJ2-7
V gene: TRBV29-1

CDR3 protein: ASSQEGRSVQDTDTQY
J gene: TRBJ2-3
V gene: TRBV4-3

CDR3 protein: STLHGTANTEAF
J gene: TRBJ1-1
V gene: TRBV20-1

CDR3 protein: ASSARGNEQF
J gene: TRBJ2-1
V gene: TRBV7-3

CDR3 protein: ASSSSGGGYNEQF
J gene: TRBJ2-1
V gene: TRBV5-3

CDR3 protein: ASSLHMAGSNQPQH
J gene: TRBJ1-5
V gene: TRBV12-3/TRBV12-4

CDR3 protein: ATGQGLSYEQY
J gene: TRBJ2-7
V gene: TRBV6-6

CDR3 protein: ASSPRVNTEAF
J gene: TRBJ1-1
V gene: TRBV19

CDR3 protein: SVHPILNTEAF
J gene: TRBJ1-1
V gene: TRBV29-1

CDR3 protein: ASSVDGIPNTEAF
J gene: TRBJ1-1
V gene: TRBV7-3

CDR3 protein: ASSGRGRGGHNYNEQF
J gene: TRBJ2-1
V gene: TRBV6-4

CDR3 protein: ASSKLAGGPVNEQF
J gene: TRBJ2-1
V gene: TRBV7-2

CDR3 protein: ASGLGGFAGELF
J gene: TRBJ2-2
V gene: TRBV12-3/TRBV12-4

CDR3 protein: ASSLLAGADTQY
J gene: TRBJ2-3
V gene: TRBV2

CDR3 protein: ASSREGSPLH
J gene: TRBJ1-6
V gene: TRBV7-2

CDR3 protein: ASSPQGVKLF
J gene: TRBJ1-4
V gene: TRBV7-2

CDR3 protein: ASSEVAGYEQY
J gene: TRBJ2-7
V gene: TRBV2

CDR3 protein: ASRQELTDTQY
J gene: TRBJ2-3
V gene: TRBV5-1

CDR3 protein: ASSGGVSGNTIY
J gene: TRBJ1-3
V gene: TRBV7-3

CDR3 protein: ATSSPGTGVQPQH
J gene: TRBJ1-5
V gene: TRBV15

CDR3 protein: ASSFGQGYGYT
J gene: TRBJ1-2
V gene: TRBV7-8

CDR3 protein: ASRVGRDTEAF
J gene: TRBJ1-1
V gene: TRBV6-1

CDR3 protein: ASRQRQGRPEEQF
J gene: TRBJ2-1
V gene: TRBV6-5

CDR3 protein: ASSAMTSGVYNEQF
J gene: TRBJ2-1
V gene: TRBV6-1

CDR3 protein: ASSLGGGDNLPYEQY
J gene: TRBJ2-7
V gene: TRBV7-2

CDR3 protein: ASSLGQGNNSPLH
J gene: TRBJ1-6
V gene: TRBV5-1

CDR3 protein: ASSLGAEQY
J gene: TRBJ2-7
V gene: TRBV5-1

CDR3 protein: SVVGGQYGNTIY
J gene: TRBJ1-3
V gene: TRBV29-1

CDR3 protein: ASSLGSGGTEAEAF
J gene: TRBJ1-1
V gene: TRBV7-4

CDR3 protein: ASSSSGTGYEQY
J gene: TRBJ2-7
V gene: TRBV7-2

CDR3 protein: ARADNGQGNIQY
J gene: TRBJ2-4
V gene: TRBV2

CDR3 protein: ASSLYGSGDTEAF
J gene: TRBJ1-1
V gene: TRBV5-1

CDR3 protein: ASSPTGMWSTEAF
J gene: TRBJ1-1
V gene: TRBV6-5

CDR3 protein: ASSSGTSSYNEQF
J gene: TRBJ2-1
V gene: TRBV7-4

CDR3 protein: ASSLLQARSTDTQY
J gene: TRBJ2-3
V gene: TRBV28

CDR3 protein: SVEVSIVSATEQY
J gene: TRBJ2-7
V gene: TRBV29-1

CDR3 protein: ASSIGPNTGELF
J gene: TRBJ2-2
V gene: TRBV19